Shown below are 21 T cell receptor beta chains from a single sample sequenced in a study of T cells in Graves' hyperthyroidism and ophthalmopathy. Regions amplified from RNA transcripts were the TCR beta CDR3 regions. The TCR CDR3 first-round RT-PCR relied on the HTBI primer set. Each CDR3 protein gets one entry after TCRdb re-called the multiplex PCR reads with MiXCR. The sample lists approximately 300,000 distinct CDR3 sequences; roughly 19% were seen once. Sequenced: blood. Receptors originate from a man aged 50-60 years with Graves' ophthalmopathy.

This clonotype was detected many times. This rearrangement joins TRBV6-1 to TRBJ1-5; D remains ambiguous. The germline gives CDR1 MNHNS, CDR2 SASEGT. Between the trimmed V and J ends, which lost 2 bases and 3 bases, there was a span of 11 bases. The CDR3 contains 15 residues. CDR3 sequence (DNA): TGTGCCAGCAGTGAATTGGGCAGGACCAATCAGCCCCAGCATTTT. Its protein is CASSELGRTNQPQHF.

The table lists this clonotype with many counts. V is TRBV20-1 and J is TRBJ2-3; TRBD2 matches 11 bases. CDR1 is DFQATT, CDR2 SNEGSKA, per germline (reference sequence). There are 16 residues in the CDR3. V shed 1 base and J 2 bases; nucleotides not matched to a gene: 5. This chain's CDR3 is CSARVPSGGITDTQYF. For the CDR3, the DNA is TGCAGTGCTAGAGTTCCTAGCGGGGGGATCACAGATACGCAGTATTTT.

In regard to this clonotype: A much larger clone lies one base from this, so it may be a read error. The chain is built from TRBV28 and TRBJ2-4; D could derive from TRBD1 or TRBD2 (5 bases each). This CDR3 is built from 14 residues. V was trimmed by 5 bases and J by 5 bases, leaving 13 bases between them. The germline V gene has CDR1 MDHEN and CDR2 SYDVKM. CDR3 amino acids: CASSNWDGENIQYF. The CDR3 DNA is TGTGCCAGCAGTAACTGGGACGGGGAAAACATTCAGTACTTC.

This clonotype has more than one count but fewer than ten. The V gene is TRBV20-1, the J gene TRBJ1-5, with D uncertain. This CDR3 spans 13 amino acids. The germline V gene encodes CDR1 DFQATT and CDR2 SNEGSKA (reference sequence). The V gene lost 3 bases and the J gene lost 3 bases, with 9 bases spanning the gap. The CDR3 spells CSASKGINQPQHF. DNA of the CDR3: TGCAGTGCTAGTAAGGGAATCAATCAGCCCCAGCATTTT.

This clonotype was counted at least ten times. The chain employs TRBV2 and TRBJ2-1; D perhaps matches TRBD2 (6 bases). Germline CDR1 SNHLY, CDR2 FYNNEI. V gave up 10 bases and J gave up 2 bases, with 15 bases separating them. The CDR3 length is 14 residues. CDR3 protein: CAITTGDAYNEQFF. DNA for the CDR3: TGTGCCATCACAACGGGGGACGCCTACAATGAGCAGTTCTTC.

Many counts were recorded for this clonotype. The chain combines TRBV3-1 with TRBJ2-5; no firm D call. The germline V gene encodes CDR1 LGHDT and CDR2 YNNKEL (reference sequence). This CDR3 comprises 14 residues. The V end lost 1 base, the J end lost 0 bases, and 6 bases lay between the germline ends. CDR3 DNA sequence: TGTGCCAGCAGCCAAGGGGCGTACCAAGAGACCCAGTACTTC. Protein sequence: CASSQGAYQETQYF.

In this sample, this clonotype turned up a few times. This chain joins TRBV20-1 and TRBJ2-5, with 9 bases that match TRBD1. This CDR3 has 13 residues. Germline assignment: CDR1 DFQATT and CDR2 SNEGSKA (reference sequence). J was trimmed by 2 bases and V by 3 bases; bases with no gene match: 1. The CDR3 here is CSARTGGQETQYF. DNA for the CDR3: TGCAGTGCTAGGACAGGGGGGCAAGAGACCCAGTACTTC.

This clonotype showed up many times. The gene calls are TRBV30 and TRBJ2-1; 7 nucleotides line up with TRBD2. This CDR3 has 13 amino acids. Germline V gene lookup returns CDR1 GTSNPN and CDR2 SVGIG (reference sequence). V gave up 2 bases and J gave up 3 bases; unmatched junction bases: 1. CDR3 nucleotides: TGTGCCTGGAGTCGGGAGGACTACAATGAGCAGTTCTTC. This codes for CAWSREDYNEQFF.

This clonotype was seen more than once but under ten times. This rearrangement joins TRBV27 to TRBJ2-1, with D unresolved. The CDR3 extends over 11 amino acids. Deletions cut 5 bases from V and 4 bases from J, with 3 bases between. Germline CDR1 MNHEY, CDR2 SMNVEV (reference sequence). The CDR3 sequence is CASSVYNEQFF. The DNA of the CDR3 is TGTGCCAGCAGTGTTTACAATGAGCAGTTCTTC.

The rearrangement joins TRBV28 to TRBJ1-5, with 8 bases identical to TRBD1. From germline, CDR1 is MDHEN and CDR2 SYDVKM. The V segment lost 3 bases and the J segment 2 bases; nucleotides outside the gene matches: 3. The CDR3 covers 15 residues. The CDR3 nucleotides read TGTGCCAGCAGTTTGCCAGGGGGCCGCAATCAGCCCCAGCATTTT. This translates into CASSLPGGRNQPQHF.

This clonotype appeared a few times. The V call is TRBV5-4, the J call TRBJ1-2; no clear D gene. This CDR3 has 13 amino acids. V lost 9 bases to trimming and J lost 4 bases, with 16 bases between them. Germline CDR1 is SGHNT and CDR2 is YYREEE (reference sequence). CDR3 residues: CATTAWGSYGYTF. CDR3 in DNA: TGTGCCACCACAGCATGGGGAAGCTATGGCTACACCTTC.

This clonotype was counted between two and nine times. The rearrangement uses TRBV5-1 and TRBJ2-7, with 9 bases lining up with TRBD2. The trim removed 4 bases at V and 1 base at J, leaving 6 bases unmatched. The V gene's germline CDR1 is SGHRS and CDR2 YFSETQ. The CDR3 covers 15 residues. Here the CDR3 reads CASSPWREGSYEQYF. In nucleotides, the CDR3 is TGCGCCAGCAGCCCGTGGCGGGAGGGGTCCTACGAGCAGTACTTC.

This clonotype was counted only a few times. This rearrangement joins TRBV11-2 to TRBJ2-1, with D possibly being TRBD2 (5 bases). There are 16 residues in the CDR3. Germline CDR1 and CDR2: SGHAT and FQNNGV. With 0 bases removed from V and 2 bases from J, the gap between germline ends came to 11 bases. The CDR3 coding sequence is TGTGCCAGCAGCTTAGAGACTGCGGGCCCCTACAATGAGCAGTTCTTC. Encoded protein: CASSLETAGPYNEQFF.

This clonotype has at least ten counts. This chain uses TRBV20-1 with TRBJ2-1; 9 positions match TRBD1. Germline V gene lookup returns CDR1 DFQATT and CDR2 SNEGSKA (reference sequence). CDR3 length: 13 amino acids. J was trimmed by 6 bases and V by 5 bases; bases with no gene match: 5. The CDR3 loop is CSAPGQGGNEQFF. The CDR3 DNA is TGCAGTGCTCCGGGACAGGGCGGCAATGAGCAGTTCTTC.

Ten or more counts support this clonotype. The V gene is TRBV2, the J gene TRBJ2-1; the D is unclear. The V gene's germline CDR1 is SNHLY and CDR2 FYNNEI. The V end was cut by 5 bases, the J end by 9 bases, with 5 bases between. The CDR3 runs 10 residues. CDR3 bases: TGTGCCAGCAGTAGAGGTGAGCAGTTCTTC. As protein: CASSRGEQFF.

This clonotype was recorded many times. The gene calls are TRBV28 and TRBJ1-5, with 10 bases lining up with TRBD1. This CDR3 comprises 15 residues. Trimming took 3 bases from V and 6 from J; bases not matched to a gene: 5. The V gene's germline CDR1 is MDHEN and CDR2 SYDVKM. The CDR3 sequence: CASSFSGTGVQPQHF. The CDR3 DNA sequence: TGTGCCAGCAGTTTTTCCGGGACAGGGGTTCAGCCCCAGCATTTT. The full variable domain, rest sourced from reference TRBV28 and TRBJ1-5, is DVKVTQSSRYLVKRTGEKVFLECVQDMDHENMFWYRQDPGLGLRLIYFSYDVKMKEKGDIPEGYSVSREKKERFSLILESASTNQTSMYLCASSFSGTGVQPQHFGDGTRLSIL.

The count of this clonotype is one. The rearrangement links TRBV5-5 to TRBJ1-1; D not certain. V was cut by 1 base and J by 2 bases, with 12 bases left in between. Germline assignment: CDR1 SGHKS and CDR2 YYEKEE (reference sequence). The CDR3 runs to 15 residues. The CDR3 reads CASSLNEGRNTEAFF. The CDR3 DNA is TGTGCCAGCAGCTTGAATGAGGGAAGAAACACTGAAGCTTTCTTT.

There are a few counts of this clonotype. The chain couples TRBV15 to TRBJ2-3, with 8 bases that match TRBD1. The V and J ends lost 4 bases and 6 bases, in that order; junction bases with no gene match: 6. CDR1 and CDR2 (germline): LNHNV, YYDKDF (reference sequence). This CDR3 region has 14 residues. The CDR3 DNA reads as TGTGCCACCAGCATGTCAGGGGGCATCGATACGCAGTATTTT. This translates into CATSMSGGIDTQYF. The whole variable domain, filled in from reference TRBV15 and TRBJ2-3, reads DAMVIQNPRYQVTQFGKPVTLSCSQTLNHNVMYWYQQKSSQAPKLLFHYYDKDFNNEADTPDNFQSRRPNTSFCFLDIRSPGLGDTAMYLCATSMSGGIDTQYFGPGTRLTVL.

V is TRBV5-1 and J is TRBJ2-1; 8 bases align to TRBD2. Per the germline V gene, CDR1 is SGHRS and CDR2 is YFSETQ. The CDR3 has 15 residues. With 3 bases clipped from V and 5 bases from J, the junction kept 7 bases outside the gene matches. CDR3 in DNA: TGCGCCAGCAGCTCCGGGACTAGGGGCAACAATGAGCAGTTCTTC. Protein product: CASSSGTRGNNEQFF.

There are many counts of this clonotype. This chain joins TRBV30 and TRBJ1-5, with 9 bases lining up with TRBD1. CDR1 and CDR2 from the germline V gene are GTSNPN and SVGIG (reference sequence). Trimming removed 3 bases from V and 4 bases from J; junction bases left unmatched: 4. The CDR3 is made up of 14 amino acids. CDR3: CAWRGQGGNQPQHF. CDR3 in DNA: TGTGCCTGGAGGGGACAGGGAGGGAATCAGCCCCAGCATTTT.

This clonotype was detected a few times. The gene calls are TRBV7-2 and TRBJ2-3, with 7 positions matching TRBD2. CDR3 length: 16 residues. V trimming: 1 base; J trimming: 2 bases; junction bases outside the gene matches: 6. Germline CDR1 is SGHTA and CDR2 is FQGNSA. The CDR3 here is CASSLDGTIITDTQYF. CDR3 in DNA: TGTGCCAGCAGCTTAGATGGGACTATAATCACAGATACGCAGTATTTT.